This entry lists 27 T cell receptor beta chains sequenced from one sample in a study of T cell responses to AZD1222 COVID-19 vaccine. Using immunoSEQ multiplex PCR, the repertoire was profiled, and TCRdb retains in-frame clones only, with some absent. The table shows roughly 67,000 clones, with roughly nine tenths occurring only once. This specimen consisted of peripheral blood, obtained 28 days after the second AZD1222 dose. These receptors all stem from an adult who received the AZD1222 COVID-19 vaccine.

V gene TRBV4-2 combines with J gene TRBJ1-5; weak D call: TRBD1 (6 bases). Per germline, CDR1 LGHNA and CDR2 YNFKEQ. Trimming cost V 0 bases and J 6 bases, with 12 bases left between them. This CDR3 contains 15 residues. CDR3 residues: CASSQESQGTQPQHF. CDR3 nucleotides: TGTGCCAGCAGCCAAGAGTCTCAGGGGACTCAGCCCCAGCATTTT.

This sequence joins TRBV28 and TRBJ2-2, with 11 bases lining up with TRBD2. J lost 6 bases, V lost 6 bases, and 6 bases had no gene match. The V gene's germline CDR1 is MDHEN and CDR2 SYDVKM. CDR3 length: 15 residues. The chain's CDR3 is CASRLLAGASGELFF. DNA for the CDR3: TGTGCCAGCAGGCTACTAGCGGGAGCTTCCGGGGAGCTGTTTTTT.

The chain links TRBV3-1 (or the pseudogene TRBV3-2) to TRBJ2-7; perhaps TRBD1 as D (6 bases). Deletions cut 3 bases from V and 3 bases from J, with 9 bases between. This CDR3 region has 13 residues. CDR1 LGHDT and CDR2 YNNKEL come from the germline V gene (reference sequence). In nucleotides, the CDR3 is TGTGCCAGCAGCCAGATAGGGGGCTACGAGCAGTACTTC. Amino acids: CASSQIGGYEQYF.

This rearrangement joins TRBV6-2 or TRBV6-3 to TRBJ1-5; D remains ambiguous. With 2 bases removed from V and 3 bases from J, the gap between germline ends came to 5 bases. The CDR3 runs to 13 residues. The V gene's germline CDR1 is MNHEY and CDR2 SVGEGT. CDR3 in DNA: TGTGCCAGCAGTTACCCAAACAATCAGCCCCAGCATTTT. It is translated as CASSYPNNQPQHF.

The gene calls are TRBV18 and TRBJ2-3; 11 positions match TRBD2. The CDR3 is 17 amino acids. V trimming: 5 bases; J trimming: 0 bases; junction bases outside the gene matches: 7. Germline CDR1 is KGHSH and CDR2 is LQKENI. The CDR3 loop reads CASSILAGGRSTDTQYF. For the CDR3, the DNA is TGTGCCAGCTCAATCCTAGCGGGAGGTAGGAGCACAGATACGCAGTATTTT.

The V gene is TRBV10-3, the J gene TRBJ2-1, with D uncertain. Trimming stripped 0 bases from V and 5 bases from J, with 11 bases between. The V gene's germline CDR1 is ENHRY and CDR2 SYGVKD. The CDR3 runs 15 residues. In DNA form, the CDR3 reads TGTGCCATCAGTGAGTCGTTGCTATTGAACAATGAGCAGTTCTTC. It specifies CAISESLLLNNEQFF.

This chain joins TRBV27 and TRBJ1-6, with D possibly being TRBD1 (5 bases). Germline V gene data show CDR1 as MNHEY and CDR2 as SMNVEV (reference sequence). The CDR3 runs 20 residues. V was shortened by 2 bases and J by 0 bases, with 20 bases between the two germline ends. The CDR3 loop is CASSLKTPGQESSYNSPLHF. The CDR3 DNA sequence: TGTGCCAGCAGTTTAAAGACCCCGGGGCAGGAAAGCTCCTATAATTCACCCCTCCACTTT.

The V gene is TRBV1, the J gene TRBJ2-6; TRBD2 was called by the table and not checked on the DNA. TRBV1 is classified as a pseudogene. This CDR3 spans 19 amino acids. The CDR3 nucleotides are TGCACCAGCAGCCACCGAACTAGCGGGAGGGACTCTGGGGCCAACGTCCTGACTTTC. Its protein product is CTSSHRTSGRDSGANVLTF.

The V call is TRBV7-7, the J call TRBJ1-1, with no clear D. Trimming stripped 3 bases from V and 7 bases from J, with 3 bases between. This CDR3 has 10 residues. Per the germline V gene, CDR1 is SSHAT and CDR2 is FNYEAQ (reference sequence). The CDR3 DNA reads TGTGCCAGCAGCTTGCGTGAAGCTTTCTTT. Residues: CASSLREAFF.

The DNA of the CDR3 is TGTGCCAGCAGCTTCAGTATTGAGGACACAGATACGCAGTATTTT. This encodes CASSFSIEDTDTQYF. This chain uses TRBV5-4 with TRBJ2-3; no definite D call. Germline V gene data show CDR1 as SGHNT and CDR2 as YYREEE (reference sequence). The CDR3 loop spans 15 amino acids. Trimming shortened V by 2 bases and J by 2 bases, and 12 bases separated the two germline ends.

This CDR3 is CASSESGVDREAFF. For the CDR3, the DNA is TGTGCCAGCAGTGAATCGGGTGTGGACAGGGAAGCTTTCTTT. The chain carries TRBV6-1 and TRBJ1-1; TRBD1 aligns across 7 bases. V trimming: 2 bases; J trimming: 8 bases; junction bases outside the gene matches: 8. Per the germline V gene, CDR1 is MNHNS and CDR2 is SASEGT. The CDR3 is 14 residues long.

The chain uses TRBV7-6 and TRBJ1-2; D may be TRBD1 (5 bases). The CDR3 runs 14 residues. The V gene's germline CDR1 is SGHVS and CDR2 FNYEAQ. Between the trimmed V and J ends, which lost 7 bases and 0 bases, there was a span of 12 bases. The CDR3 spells CASTSGGTNYGYTF. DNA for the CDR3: TGTGCCAGCACCTCGGGGGGTACTAACTATGGCTACACCTTC.

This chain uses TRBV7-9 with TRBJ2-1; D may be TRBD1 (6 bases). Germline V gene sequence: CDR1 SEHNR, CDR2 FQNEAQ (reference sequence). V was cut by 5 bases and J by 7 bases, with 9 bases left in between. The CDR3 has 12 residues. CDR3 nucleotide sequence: TGTGCCAGCAGCGGTCAGGGGAATGAGCAGTTCTTC. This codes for CASSGQGNEQFF.

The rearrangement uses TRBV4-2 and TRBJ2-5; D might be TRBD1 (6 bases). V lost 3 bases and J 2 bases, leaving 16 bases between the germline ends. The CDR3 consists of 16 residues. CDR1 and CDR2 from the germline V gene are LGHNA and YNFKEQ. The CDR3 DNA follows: TGTGCCAGCAGCCAGAATACAGGGTCGGGGCAAGAGACCCAGTACTTC. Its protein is CASSQNTGSGQETQYF.

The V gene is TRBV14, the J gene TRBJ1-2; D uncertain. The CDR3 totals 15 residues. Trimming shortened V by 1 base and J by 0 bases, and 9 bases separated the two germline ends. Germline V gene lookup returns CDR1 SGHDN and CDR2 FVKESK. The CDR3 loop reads CASSQGVRTNYGYTF. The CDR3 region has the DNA TGTGCCAGCAGCCAAGGCGTCAGAACTAACTATGGCTACACCTTC.

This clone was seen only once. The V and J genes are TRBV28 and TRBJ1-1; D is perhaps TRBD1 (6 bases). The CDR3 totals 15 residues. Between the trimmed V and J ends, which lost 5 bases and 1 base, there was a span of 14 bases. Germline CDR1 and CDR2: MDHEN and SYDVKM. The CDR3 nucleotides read TGTGCCAGCAGTGGGGGGGCCCTTAGGAACACTGAAGCTTTCTTT. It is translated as CASSGGALRNTEAFF.

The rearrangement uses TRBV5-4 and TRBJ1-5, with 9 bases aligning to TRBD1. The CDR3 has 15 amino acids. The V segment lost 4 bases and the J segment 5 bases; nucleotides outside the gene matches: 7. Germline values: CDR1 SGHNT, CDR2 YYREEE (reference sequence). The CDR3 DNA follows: TGTGCCAGCAGCCCGGGGACAGGGAGGGATCAGCCCCAGCATTTT. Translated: CASSPGTGRDQPQHF.

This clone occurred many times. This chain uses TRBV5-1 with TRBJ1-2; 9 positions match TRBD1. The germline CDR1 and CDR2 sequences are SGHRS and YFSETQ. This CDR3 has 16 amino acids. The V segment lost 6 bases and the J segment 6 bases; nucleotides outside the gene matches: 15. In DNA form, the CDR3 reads TGCGCCAGCACCGATTTGACAGGGGGAGGAGGAAATGGCTACACCTTC. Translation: CASTDLTGGGGNGYTF.

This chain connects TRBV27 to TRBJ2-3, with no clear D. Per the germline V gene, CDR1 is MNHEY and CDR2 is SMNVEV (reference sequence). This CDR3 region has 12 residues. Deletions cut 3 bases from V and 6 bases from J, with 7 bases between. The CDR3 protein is CASSFLVDTQYF. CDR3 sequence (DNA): TGTGCCAGCAGTTTTTTGGTGGATACGCAGTATTTT.

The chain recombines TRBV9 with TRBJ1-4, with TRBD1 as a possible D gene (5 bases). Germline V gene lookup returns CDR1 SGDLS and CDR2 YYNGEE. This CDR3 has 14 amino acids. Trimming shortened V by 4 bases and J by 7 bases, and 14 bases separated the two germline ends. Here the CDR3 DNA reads TGTGCCAGCAGCCCCCGGGGGGACGGTGAAAAACTGTTTTTT. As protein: CASSPRGDGEKLFF.

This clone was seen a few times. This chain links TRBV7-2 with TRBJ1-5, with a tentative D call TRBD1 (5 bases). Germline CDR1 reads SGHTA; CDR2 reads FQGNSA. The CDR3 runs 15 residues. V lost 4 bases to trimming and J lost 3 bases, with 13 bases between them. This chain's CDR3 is CASSSADSDNQPQHF. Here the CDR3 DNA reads TGTGCCAGCAGCTCCGCTGACAGCGACAATCAGCCCCAGCATTTT.

CDR3: CASSLDRTSNTIYF. Written as DNA, the CDR3 is TGTGCCAGCAGCTTAGACCGGACTTCGAACACCATATATTTT. The chain has TRBV11-3 and TRBJ1-3; no definite D call. The V end lost 0 bases, the J end lost 7 bases, and 10 bases lay between the germline ends. The CDR3 has 14 amino acids. Germline CDR1 is SGHNT and CDR2 is YENEEA.

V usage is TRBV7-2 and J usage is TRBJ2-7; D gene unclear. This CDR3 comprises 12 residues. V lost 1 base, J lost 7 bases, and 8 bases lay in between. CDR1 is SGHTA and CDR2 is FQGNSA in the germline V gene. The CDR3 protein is CASSLGVGEQYF. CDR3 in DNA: TGTGCCAGCAGCTTAGGGGTCGGGGAGCAGTACTTC.

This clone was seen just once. As DNA, the CDR3 is TGTGCCAGCAGCACCCGGGCCCAAAATGAAAAACTGTTTTTT. Its protein product is CASSTRAQNEKLFF. This chain links TRBV6-5 with TRBJ1-4; D ambiguous. V was clipped by 6 bases and J by 5 bases, with 13 bases between them. The V gene's germline CDR1 is MNHEY and CDR2 SVGAGI. The length of the CDR3 is 14 residues.

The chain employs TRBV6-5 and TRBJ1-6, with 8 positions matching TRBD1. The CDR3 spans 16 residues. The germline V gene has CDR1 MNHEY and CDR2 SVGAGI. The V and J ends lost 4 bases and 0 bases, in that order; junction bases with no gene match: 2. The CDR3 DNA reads TGTGCCAGCAGTTGGGGACAGGTCTCCTATAATTCACCCCTCCACTTT. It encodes CASSWGQVSYNSPLHF.

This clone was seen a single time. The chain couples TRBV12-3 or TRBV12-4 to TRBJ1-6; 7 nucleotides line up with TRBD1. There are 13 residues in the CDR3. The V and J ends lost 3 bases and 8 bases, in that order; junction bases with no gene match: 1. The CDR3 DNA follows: TGTGCCAGCAGTTTCAGGGGGGATTCACCCCTCCACTTT. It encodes CASSFRGDSPLHF.

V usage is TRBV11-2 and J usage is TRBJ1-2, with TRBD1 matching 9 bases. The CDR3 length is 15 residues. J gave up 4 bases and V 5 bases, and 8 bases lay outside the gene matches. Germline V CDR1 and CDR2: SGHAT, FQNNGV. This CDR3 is CASSPSGQGIYGYTF. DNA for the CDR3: TGTGCCAGCAGCCCCTCGGGACAGGGTATCTATGGCTACACCTTC.